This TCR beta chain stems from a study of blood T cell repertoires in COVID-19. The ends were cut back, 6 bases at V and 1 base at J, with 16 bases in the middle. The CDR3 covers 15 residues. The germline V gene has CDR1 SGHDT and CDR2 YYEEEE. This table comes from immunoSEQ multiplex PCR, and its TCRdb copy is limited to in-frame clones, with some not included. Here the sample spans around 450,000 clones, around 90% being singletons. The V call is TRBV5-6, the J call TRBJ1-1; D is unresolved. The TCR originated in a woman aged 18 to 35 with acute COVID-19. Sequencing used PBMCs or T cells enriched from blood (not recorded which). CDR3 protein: CASNRHPDWNTEAFF. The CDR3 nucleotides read TGTGCCAGCAACCGCCACCCTGACTGGAACACTGAAGCTTTCTTT.